Presented here are 32 T cell receptor beta chains from one specimen sequenced in a study of response to subunit inactivated influenza vaccine (dated by TCRdb to between 2017 and 2018). The method was RT-PCR. TCRdb names Illumina HiSeq 2500 as the instrument used. TCRdb trimmed the raw reads at Q25, called clones with MiXCR and kept productive beta chains. Each entry merges the rows of one CDR3 protein and shows their most common DNA and genes. This sample gives roughly 620,000 distinct CDR3 sequences in total; about 11% of them show up just once. The ten largest clonotypes hold more than 9.5% of the sample. A further study also used this sample, focusing on T cells expressing NK-cell markers. The second study, in turn, reports: TCR beta cDNA libraries were prepared using 5'RACE template switching, which introduced a universal primer site and unique molecular identifiers.

The sample in question was PBMCs from blood, obtained on the day of vaccination. Receptors were obtained from a man aged 45 to 65 who received an inactivated influenza vaccine. Donor details come from another sample of the same person, matched by shared clones.

This clonotype has more than one count but fewer than ten. The chain combines TRBV9 with TRBJ1-6; D is undetermined. This CDR3 is 13 amino acids long. The ends were cut back, 7 bases at V and 7 bases at J, with 12 bases in the middle. Per the germline V gene, CDR1 is SGDLS and CDR2 is YYNGEE. This chain's CDR3 is CASSGTANSPLHF. Written as DNA, the CDR3 is TGTGCCAGCTCTGGCACTGCCAATTCACCCCTCCACTTT.

This clonotype was seen only a few times. The chain carries TRBV11-2 and TRBJ2-7; TRBD1 matches 10 bases. The trim removed 6 bases at V and 5 bases at J, leaving 16 bases unmatched. There are 17 residues in the CDR3. CDR1 SGHAT and CDR2 FQNNGV come from the germline V gene. The DNA of the CDR3 is TGTGCCAGCAGACAAATTAGGGGCAGGACAGGGGGAAACGAGCAGTACTTC. The encoded protein is CASRQIRGRTGGNEQYF.

The CDR3 sequence is CASSYRPPGESLSYEQYF. The CDR3 nucleotides read TGTGCCAGCAGTTACAGGCCCCCGGGAGAGTCCCTTTCCTACGAGCAGTACTTC. The chain joins TRBV6-5 to TRBJ2-7, with D possibly being TRBD2 (6 bases). The CDR3 contains 18 residues. V was shortened by 2 bases and J by 1 base, with 21 bases between the two germline ends. Looked up from germline, CDR1 is MNHEY and CDR2 is SVGAGI.

The rearrangement links TRBV10-3 to TRBJ1-1; the D gene is possibly TRBD1 (6 bases). Trimming took off 4 bases at V and 1 base at J, with 10 bases between the two ends. In germline, CDR1 is ENHRY, CDR2 SYGVKD. This CDR3 comprises 14 residues. The CDR3 bases are TGTGCCATCAGTGTTAGGGGACAGAACACTGAAGCTTTCTTT. Protein sequence: CAISVRGQNTEAFF.

This clonotype showed up many times. V usage is TRBV5-1 and J usage is TRBJ2-1; D call uncertain. CDR1 is SGHRS and CDR2 is YFSETQ in the germline V gene. V dropped 5 bases and J dropped 10 bases, with 7 bases sitting between them. The CDR3 is 10 amino acids. CDR3 DNA: TGCGCCAGCAGGGGTGGGGAGCAGTTCTTC. Protein: CASRGGEQFF.

In its sample, this clonotype was seen many times. V is TRBV4-3 and J is TRBJ2-3; 10 bases agree with TRBD1. Germline loops: CDR1 LGHNA, CDR2 YSLEER. V trimming: 0 bases; J trimming: 6 bases; junction bases outside the gene matches: 3. CDR3 length: 15 residues. CDR3 loop: CASSQDGTGVDTQYF. CDR3 DNA: TGCGCCAGCAGCCAAGATGGGACAGGGGTGGATACGCAGTATTTT.

This clonotype has more than one count but fewer than ten. This chain links TRBV7-2 with TRBJ2-7, with 12 bases matching TRBD1. After removal of 7 bases from V and 9 bases from J, the junction contained 13 bases not matched to a gene. Per the germline V gene, CDR1 is SGHTA and CDR2 is FQGNSA. CDR3 length: 15 residues. The CDR3 DNA sequence: TGTGCCAGCACAACCGGCGGGACAGGGGGCGCCGTGCAGTACTTC. Protein: CASTTGGTGGAVQYF.

This clonotype showed up just a few times. The chain uses TRBV12-3 or TRBV12-4 and TRBJ2-2, with TRBD1 identical over 7 bases. The CDR3 loop spans 16 amino acids. Germline trimming cut 5 bases from V and 1 base from J; bases unmatched to any gene: 7. CDR3 DNA: TGTGCCAGCAGTGGACCGGGACAGCAGAACACCGGGGAGCTGTTTTTT. This codes for CASSGPGQQNTGELFF.

The chain is built from TRBV7-2 and TRBJ1-5; D remains unclear. Germline V lookup: CDR1 SGHTA, CDR2 FQGNSA. Trimming removed 2 bases from V and 1 base from J, with 6 bases in between. This CDR3 is 14 amino acids long. In DNA, the CDR3 is TGTGCCAGCAGCTTACACGGGAGCAATCAGCCCCAGCATTTT. Translated: CASSLHGSNQPQHF.

This clonotype has a single count. For the CDR3, the DNA is TGTGCCAGCAGCTTGGGATCTAGCGGTTCCTACGAGCAGTACTTC. This sequence encodes CASSLGSSGSYEQYF. The rearrangement links TRBV5-5 to TRBJ2-7; 7 positions match TRBD2. The CDR3 totals 15 residues. Trimming removed 0 bases from V and 1 base from J; junction bases left unmatched: 4. Germline V gene data show CDR1 as SGHKS and CDR2 as YYEKEE (reference sequence).

This clonotype was seen at least ten times. The V gene is TRBV12-3 or TRBV12-4, the J gene TRBJ1-3; 7 bases line up with TRBD1. The trim removed 5 bases at V and 7 bases at J, leaving 8 bases unmatched. The CDR3 extends over 14 amino acids. The CDR3 coding sequence is TGTGCCAGCAGTATCCCGGGACAGTTGAACACCATATATTTT. This translates into CASSIPGQLNTIYF.

Details on this clonotype: This clone may be a read error of a much larger clone one base away. The chain couples TRBV6-1 to TRBJ1-1; D unresolved. CDR1 and CDR2 from the germline V gene are MNHNS and SASEGT. The CDR3 extends over 13 amino acids. In DNA, the CDR3 is TGTGCCAGCAGCGCCGGGCCGAGAACTGGAGCTTTCTTT. Translation gives CASSAGPRTGAFF.

This chain uses TRBV20-1 with TRBJ2-7, with D hard to call. Germline values: CDR1 DFQATT, CDR2 SNEGSKA (reference sequence). V dropped 2 bases and J dropped 2 bases, with 10 bases sitting between them. The CDR3 consists of 13 residues. The CDR3 is CSARRQVPYEQYF. The DNA for the CDR3 is TGCAGTGCTAGAAGGCAAGTCCCCTACGAGCAGTACTTC.

The V and J genes are TRBV11-2 and TRBJ2-2, with D maybe TRBD2 (5 bases). CDR1 and CDR2 from the germline V gene are SGHAT and FQNNGV. The V gene lost 2 bases and the J gene lost 3 bases, with 19 bases spanning the gap. The CDR3 has 18 residues. CDR3 DNA sequence: TGTGCCAGCAGCTTATTTGGCTGGGCCGAGGAGGACACCGGGGAGCTGTTTTTT. Translation: CASSLFGWAEEDTGELFF.

This clonotype has just a few counts. The chain couples TRBV5-8 to TRBJ1-1; D not certain. V was shortened by 0 bases and J by 6 bases, with 3 bases between the two germline ends. Germline CDR1 is SGHTS and CDR2 is YDEGEE. This CDR3 is 11 amino acids long. CDR3 protein: CASSLEPEAFF. The CDR3 DNA is TGTGCCAGCAGCTTGGAACCTGAAGCTTTCTTT.

This chain connects TRBV12-3 or TRBV12-4 to TRBJ2-3, with TRBD1 as a possible D gene (6 bases). The CDR3 spans 12 residues. Trimming took 7 bases from V and 4 from J, leaving 9 bases between them. For the CDR3, the DNA is TGTGCCAGCACTGGGGGCCCAGATACGCAGTATTTT. It is translated as CASTGGPDTQYF.

This clonotype occurred many times. The chain couples TRBV28 to TRBJ2-3, with D possibly matching TRBD1 (5 bases). The CDR3 covers 18 residues. The V gene lost 6 bases and the J gene lost 4 bases, with 26 bases spanning the gap. Germline loops: CDR1 MDHEN, CDR2 SYDVKM. CDR3 nucleotides: TGTGCCAGCAGCCGTAAGTGGGGCGCTAGAAAGTCCCCAGATACGCAGTATTTT. It encodes CASSRKWGARKSPDTQYF.

At least ten counts were recorded for this clonotype. The chain couples TRBV12-3 or TRBV12-4 to TRBJ1-2, with 7 bases lining up with TRBD1. V trimming: 1 base; J trimming: 9 bases; junction bases outside the gene matches: 5. CDR3 length equals 13 residues. The CDR3: CASSLEGGVRYTF. In DNA, the CDR3 is TGTGCCAGCAGTTTAGAAGGGGGCGTACGCTACACCTTC.

This chain uses TRBV20-1 with TRBJ2-3; D uncertain. The CDR3 runs 14 residues. Per germline, CDR1 DFQATT and CDR2 SNEGSKA (reference sequence). V was shortened by 1 base and J by 0 bases, with 8 bases between the two germline ends. The CDR3 nucleotides are TGCAGTGCTAGAGGCCTAGGGAGCACAGATACGCAGTATTTT. It specifies CSARGLGSTDTQYF.

This clonotype was seen ten or more times. The chain combines TRBV18 with TRBJ1-2; tentatively, D is TRBD1 (5 bases). The CDR3 has 12 residues. Germline lookup yields CDR1 KGHSH and CDR2 LQKENI. Trimming removed 2 bases from V and 4 bases from J, with 5 bases in between. The DNA for the CDR3 is TGTGCCAGCTCACCAGGGACCTATGGCTACACCTTC. Translated, it gives CASSPGTYGYTF.

This clonotype was picked up many times. V usage is TRBV5-1 and J usage is TRBJ1-2; perhaps TRBD1 as D (5 bases). Trimming took off 4 bases at V and 6 bases at J, with 16 bases between the two ends. The CDR3 sequence is 14 residues long. Germline CDR1 SGHRS, CDR2 YFSETQ. CDR3 loop: CASSLETDYDGYTF. For the CDR3, the DNA is TGCGCCAGCAGCCTAGAGACAGACTACGATGGCTACACCTTC. Looking up the rest from reference TRBV5-1 and TRBJ1-2 gives the full variable domain: KAGVTQTPRYLIKTRGQQVTLSCSPISGHRSVSWYQQTPGQGLQFLFEYFSETQRNKGNFPGRFSGRQFSNSRSEMNVSTLELGDSALYLCASSLETDYDGYTFGSGTRLTVV.

The sample holds a few counts of this clonotype. The V gene is TRBV19, the J gene TRBJ2-1, with 8 positions matching TRBD2. CDR1 is LNHDA and CDR2 is SQIVND in the germline V gene (reference sequence). Trimming removed 8 bases from V and 9 bases from J; junction bases left unmatched: 6. This CDR3 is 12 amino acids long. Here the CDR3 DNA reads TGTGCCAGTCGCGGGGGGTTCAGTGAGCAGTTCTTC. This translates into CASRGGFSEQFF.

The chain joins TRBV28 to TRBJ1-5; D is undetermined. The CDR3 has 19 amino acids. V was shortened by 6 bases and J by 0 bases, with 24 bases between the two germline ends. Per the germline V gene, CDR1 is MDHEN and CDR2 is SYDVKM. The CDR3 nucleotides are TGTGCCAGCAGAGCGTACCGGGGAATGGGCCTATATAGCAATCAGCCCCAGCATTTT. This codes for CASRAYRGMGLYSNQPQHF.

This clonotype was detected many times. This sequence joins TRBV16 and TRBJ2-1, with D unclear. CDR1 and CDR2 from the germline V gene are KGHSY and FQNENV. Trimming shortened V by 0 bases and J by 7 bases, and 7 bases separated the two germline ends. The CDR3 covers 13 residues. The CDR3 nucleotides are TGTGCCAGCAGCCAATCACACTGGAATGAGCAGTTCTTC. Its protein is CASSQSHWNEQFF.

The chain couples TRBV11-2 to TRBJ1-1; 10 bases match TRBD1. Germline V CDR1 and CDR2: SGHAT, FQNNGV. The V gene end was trimmed by 5 bases and the J gene end by 0 bases; junction bases not matched to a gene: 15. The CDR3 totals 19 residues. The CDR3 DNA is TGTGCCAGCAGCGTGCGTATAATGACAGGGGGCGAGATGAACACTGAAGCTTTCTTT. Amino acids: CASSVRIMTGGEMNTEAFF.

The V and J genes are TRBV2 and TRBJ2-1; 8 bases align to TRBD2. The CDR3 covers 15 residues. Trimming removed 5 bases from V and 10 bases from J; junction bases left unmatched: 13. Germline V gene data show CDR1 as SNHLY and CDR2 as FYNNEI. CDR3: CASSSGTSFVNEQFF. The CDR3 DNA reads as TGTGCCAGCAGTTCCGGGACTAGTTTCGTGAACGAGCAGTTCTTC.

The chain has TRBV15 and TRBJ2-5; D uncertain. Trimming shortened V by 2 bases and J by 4 bases, and 14 bases separated the two germline ends. Germline V CDR1 and CDR2: LNHNV, YYDKDF (reference sequence). The CDR3 length is 15 residues. The CDR3 DNA sequence: TGTGCCACCAGCAGACACCCAGTCTCGGGAGAGACCCAGTACTTC. It yields the protein CATSRHPVSGETQYF.

This clonotype was observed a few times. The J gene is TRBJ1-5, the V gene TRBV12-3 or TRBV12-4; D might be TRBD1 (6 bases). Trimming shortened V by 5 bases and J by 0 bases, and 8 bases separated the two germline ends. The CDR3 sequence is 14 residues long. The CDR3 spells CASSGQNSNQPQHF. CDR3 sequence (DNA): TGTGCCAGCAGTGGACAGAATAGCAATCAGCCCCAGCATTTT.

This clonotype was recorded a few times. A read error may be the cause here, since a much bigger clone is one base away. The chain has TRBV5-6 and TRBJ2-1; D gene unclear. The CDR3 has 14 residues. Germline V gene sequence: CDR1 SGHDT, CDR2 YYEEEE. The CDR3 DNA reads as TGTGCCAGCAGTTTGGAACTTAGGTACAATGAGCATTTCTTC. Its translation is CASSLELRYNEHFF.

In this sample, this clonotype turned up a few times. V usage is TRBV2 and J usage is TRBJ2-1; unclear D gene. This CDR3 is 15 amino acids long. The germline V gene encodes CDR1 SNHLY and CDR2 FYNNEI. V lost 6 bases, J lost 2 bases, and 14 bases lay in between. The CDR3 loop reads CASSQDLLTYNEQFF. The DNA for the CDR3 is TGTGCCAGCAGCCAGGACCTACTCACCTACAATGAGCAGTTCTTC.

The J gene is TRBJ2-4, the V gene TRBV20-1; D tentatively fits TRBD1 or TRBD2 (6 bases each). V was pared by 3 bases and J by 8 bases, with 11 bases between. CDR1 and CDR2 from the germline V gene are DFQATT and SNEGSKA (reference sequence). The CDR3 is 12 amino acids. CDR3 residues: CSARSGGDIQYF. The CDR3 DNA reads as TGCAGTGCTAGGTCCGGGGGCGACATTCAGTACTTC.

This clonotype was recorded many times. The CDR3 reads CSVEEGTSGETQYF. The CDR3 region has the DNA TGCAGCGTTGAAGAGGGGACTAGCGGAGAGACCCAGTACTTC. The chain couples TRBV29-1 to TRBJ2-5, with 11 bases lining up with TRBD2. Germline loops: CDR1 SQVTM, CDR2 ANQGSEA. J gave up 4 bases and V 0 bases, and 1 base lay outside the gene matches. The CDR3 runs to 14 residues.